This T cell receptor beta chain was sequenced in a study of blood T cells in healthy people across ages. Regarding the study as a whole: Correlation between TCR beta diversity and naive T cell percentage was strong. Per million T cells, the diversity of TCR beta decreased roughly linearly as age advanced.

Every sample yielded at least 7 million isolated PBMCs. Comment on this clonotype: Antigen: not known.

Through a sample-barcoded 5' primer and a J-beta primer mix, a second PCR was run for about 6 to 11 cycles. Each cDNA molecule carried a tag from a template-switch adaptor that contained 12 random nucleotides. TCRdb independently ran MiXCR on the 5' RACE reads; one entry per CDR3 protein. The table records about 1.4 million distinct CDR3 sequences, 45% to 70% of them present only once. V was cut by 5 bases and J by 0 bases, with 21 bases left in between. The CDR3 is 17 amino acids. Per the germline V gene, CDR1 is DFQATT and CDR2 is SNEGSKA (reference sequence). This clonotype was obtained from a man between 18 and 29 years old in good health. Sequencing was carried out using blood. The chain carries TRBV20-1 and TRBJ2-3, with D perhaps given as TRBD1 or TRBD2 (6 bases each). CDR3 in amino acids: CSASIGGGGLSTDTQYF. CDR3 nucleotide sequence: TGCAGTGCTTCCATCGGTGGAGGGGGACTCAGCACAGATACGCAGTATTTT.